These 13 T cell receptor beta chains originate from one sample sequenced in a study of T-cell reconstitution after alpha-beta-depleted transplantation in children. A library of TCRbeta sequences, prepared with unique molecular identifiers, was generated. From the PCR reads, TCRdb called clonotypes with MiXCR, one entry per CDR3 protein. Of 200,000 to 250,000 distinct CDR3 sequences listed, approximately 8.4% are singletons. Sequenced here: PBMCs, mostly from graft donor cells, sampled 360 days after TCRalphabeta/CD19-depleted stem cell transplant. Source of these receptors: a male patient between 2 and 10 years old who had a stem cell transplant for acute myeloid leukemia, so the T cells may come from the graft donor.

This clonotype appeared a few times. The chain joins TRBV5-1 to TRBJ2-2; 9 bases align to TRBD1. Germline V gene lookup returns CDR1 SGHRS and CDR2 YFSETQ. Trimming took 1 base from V and 4 from J; bases not matched to a gene: 8. This CDR3 is built from 17 residues. The CDR3 sequence: CASSLLPGTGFTGELFF. The CDR3, as DNA: TGCGCCAGCAGCTTGCTTCCCGGGACAGGGTTCACCGGGGAGCTGTTTTTT.

This clonotype was found many times. The chain links TRBV12-3 or TRBV12-4 to TRBJ2-1, with 7 nucleotides matching TRBD1. V shed 6 bases, J shed 8 bases, and the junction held 7 bases outside the gene matches. The CDR3 runs to 13 residues. The CDR3 DNA sequence: TGTGCCAGCAGACAGGGGTGGTCCGATGAGCAGTTCTTC. Protein product: CASRQGWSDEQFF.

This clonotype was recorded a few times. The V and J genes are TRBV12-3 or TRBV12-4 and TRBJ2-2; weak D call: TRBD1 (7 bases). CDR3 size: 15 residues. The ends were cut back, 4 bases at V and 7 bases at J, with 16 bases in the middle. CDR3 protein: CASSYSGGPYGELFF. The CDR3 DNA reads TGTGCCAGCAGTTATTCAGGGGGGCCTTACGGGGAGCTGTTTTTT.

The genes are TRBV15 and TRBJ2-7; 7 bases align to TRBD1. Germline-derived CDR1 and CDR2 are LNHNV and YYDKDF (reference sequence). The CDR3 has 14 residues. Unmatched junction bases numbered 4, after V lost 3 bases and J lost 2 bases. The CDR3 protein is CATSSDRAPYEQYF. In nucleotides, the CDR3 is TGTGCCACCAGCAGTGACAGGGCCCCCTACGAGCAGTACTTC.

This clonotype was counted at least ten times. The rearrangement joins TRBV12-3 or TRBV12-4 to TRBJ2-1, with no clear D. The V end was cut by 7 bases, the J end by 5 bases, with 9 bases between. This CDR3 region has 12 residues. In nucleotides, the CDR3 is TGTGCCAGCAAGGCAGATGACAATGAGCAGTTCTTC. Translating it yields CASKADDNEQFF.

The chain carries TRBV12-3 or TRBV12-4 and TRBJ1-5; D perhaps matches TRBD1 (5 bases). The CDR3 sequence is 16 residues long. Between the trimmed V and J ends, which lost 6 bases and 1 base, there was a span of 16 bases. The CDR3 loop is CASSREGQGSNQPQHF. The CDR3 DNA follows: TGTGCCAGCAGCCGCGAAGGGCAGGGAAGCAATCAGCCCCAGCATTTT.

In this sample, this clonotype turned up many times. The rearrangement joins TRBV7-8 to TRBJ1-2, with 7 bases identical to TRBD1. This CDR3 is built from 16 residues. J was trimmed by 4 bases and V by 0 bases; bases with no gene match: 8. Germline values: CDR1 SGHVS, CDR2 FQNEAQ. CDR3 sequence: CASSLARFRGGYGYTF. CDR3 nucleotides: TGTGCCAGCAGCTTAGCGCGCTTCAGGGGGGGCTATGGCTACACCTTC.

This chain uses TRBV29-1 with TRBJ2-5, with D hard to call. From germline, CDR1 is SQVTM and CDR2 ANQGSEA. V was clipped by 1 base and J by 7 bases, with 13 bases between them. CDR3 size: 13 residues. The CDR3 DNA sequence: TGCAGCGTTGAAGCGGTGGCCACTGGGACCCAGTACTTC. Translation gives CSVEAVATGTQYF.

This clonotype has more than one count but fewer than ten. V gene TRBV4-3 combines with J gene TRBJ2-2, with a tentative D call TRBD1 (5 bases). Germline loops: CDR1 LGHNA, CDR2 YSLEER. The V end was cut by 3 bases, the J end by 7 bases, with 15 bases between. The CDR3 runs 15 residues. The CDR3 loop is CASSQVDSSGGELFF. The CDR3 region has the DNA TGCGCCAGCAGCCAGGTAGACAGTTCTGGCGGGGAGCTGTTTTTT.

This clonotype appeared a few times. A read error may account for a junction end that differs from germline. The gene calls are TRBV7-7 and TRBJ2-2; the D is unclear. The germline CDR1 and CDR2 sequences are SSHAT and FNYEAQ (reference sequence). The CDR3 contains 16 residues. CDR3 amino acids: CASSVTRTVNTGELFF. CDR3 nucleotide sequence: TGTGCTAGCAGCGTAACGAGGACGGTGAACACCGGGGAGCTGTTTTTT.

This clonotype was observed many times. The chain recombines TRBV20-1 with TRBJ1-1, with a possible D match to TRBD1 (6 bases). The germline V and J ends were trimmed by 6 bases and 1 base, with 12 bases remaining between them. CDR1 is DFQATT, CDR2 SNEGSKA, per germline (reference sequence). The CDR3 totals 13 residues. DNA for the CDR3: TGCAGTGCAAACGACAGGCGGAACACTGAAGCTTTCTTT. This translates into CSANDRRNTEAFF.

This clonotype was detected many times. This chain joins TRBV20-1 and TRBJ1-2; 7 bases fit TRBD1. Germline trimming cut 0 bases from V and 10 bases from J; bases unmatched to any gene: 14. The CDR3 has 15 residues. Looked up from germline, CDR1 is DFQATT and CDR2 is SNEGSKA (reference sequence). The CDR3, as DNA: TGCAGTGCTAGAGATGTACGCCAAAGGACAGGTGCCTACACCTTC. Protein sequence: CSARDVRQRTGAYTF.

This clonotype has just a few counts. V is TRBV20-1 and J is TRBJ2-5; weak D call: TRBD1 (6 bases). V gave up 0 bases and J gave up 3 bases, with 17 bases separating them. There are 16 residues in the CDR3. CDR1 is DFQATT, CDR2 SNEGSKA, per germline (reference sequence). The CDR3 sequence is CSARDHLKTGKETQYF. The CDR3 DNA reads TGCAGTGCTAGAGATCATCTCAAGACAGGCAAAGAGACCCAGTACTTC.